The following is a TCR beta chain sequence with its context. Antigen: not known. This record belongs to a study of cytomegalovirus exposure and HLA in healthy donors. About the research overall: From HLA-typed donors, an early data release held roughly 80 million unique TCRs.

The PCR used 60 Vbeta and 13 Jbeta primers. Data came from immunoSEQ multiplex PCR; TCRdb stores just in-frame clones and leaves some out. The sample has tens of thousands of clones, roughly 66% seen once. Study conclusions and caveats: Cytomegalovirus status, reportedly, was diagnosed with high specificity and sensitivity by the classifier.

V lost 5 bases to trimming and J lost 4 bases; unmatched junction nucleotides: 8. The CDR3 length is 17 residues. Germline assignment: CDR1 SGHTA and CDR2 FQGNSA. Material: PBMCs. The origin of this receptor is a woman aged 45-59 years in good health and CMV-seronegative. This rearrangement joins TRBV7-2 to TRBJ2-2; 12 bases match TRBD2. The CDR3 nucleotides read TGTGCCAGCAGCCGTCTAGCGGGAGGGCCCGGCACCGGGGAGCTGTTTTTT. Encoded protein: CASSRLAGGPGTGELFF.